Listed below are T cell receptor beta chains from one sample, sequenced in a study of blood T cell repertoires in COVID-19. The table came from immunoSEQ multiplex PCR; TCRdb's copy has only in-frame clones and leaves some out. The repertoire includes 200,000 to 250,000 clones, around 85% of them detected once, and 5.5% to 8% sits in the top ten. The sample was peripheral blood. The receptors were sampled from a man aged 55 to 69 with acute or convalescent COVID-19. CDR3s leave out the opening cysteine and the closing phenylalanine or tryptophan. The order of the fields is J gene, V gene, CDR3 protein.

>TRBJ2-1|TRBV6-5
ASSLLAGEGGEQF
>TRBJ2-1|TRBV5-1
ASSPGTTDNEQF
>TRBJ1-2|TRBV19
ASVPGQGLGGYT
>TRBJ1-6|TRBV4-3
ASSQDTGLHNSPLH
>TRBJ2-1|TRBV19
ASSSKGTLRPNEQF
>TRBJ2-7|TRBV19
ASSMSGEVYEQY
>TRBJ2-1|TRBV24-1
ATSDRLAGRSEQF
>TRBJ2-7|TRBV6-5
ASRRTRDEQY
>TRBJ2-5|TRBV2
ASSEPRVGETQY
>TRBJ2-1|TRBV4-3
ASSQDGAYNEQF
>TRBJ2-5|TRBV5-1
ASSLGTSGSRETQY
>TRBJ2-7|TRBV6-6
ASSPTGWLDEQY
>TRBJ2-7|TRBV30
AWSVDREYEQY
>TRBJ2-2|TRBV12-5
ASGLLSGSNTGELF
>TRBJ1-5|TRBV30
ASSHGGVNQPQH
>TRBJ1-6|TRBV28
ASSLQGAHSPLH
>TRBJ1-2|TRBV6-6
ASSYSLAGEGYT
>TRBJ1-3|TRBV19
ANPYQGENTIY
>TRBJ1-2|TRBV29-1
SVGGGADGYYGYT
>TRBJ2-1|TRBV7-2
ASSFGGQGARYNEQF
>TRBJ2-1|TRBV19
ASSISDSPYNEQF
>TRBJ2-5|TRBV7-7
ASSCIWTGGIETQY
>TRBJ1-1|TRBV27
ASSFRAGGTEAF
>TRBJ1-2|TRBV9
ASSTGTGTNYGYT
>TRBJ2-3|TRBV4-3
ASSQEGRQLIRGTDTQY
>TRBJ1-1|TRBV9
ASSPSPGATEAF
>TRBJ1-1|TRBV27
ASGPQGLNTEAF
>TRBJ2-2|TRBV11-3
ASSTRYKDRATGELF
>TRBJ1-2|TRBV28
ASSLGGASYGYT
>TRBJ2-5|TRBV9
ASSGGDIQY
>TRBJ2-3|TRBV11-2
ASSPQRTGMKDTQY
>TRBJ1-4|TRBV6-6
ASKWTGGNEKLF
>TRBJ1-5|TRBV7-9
ASSPDRTGWNQPQH
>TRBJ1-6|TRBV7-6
ASSRNGQGVNSPLH
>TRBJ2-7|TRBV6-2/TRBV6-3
ASSYSGWQGVSYEQY
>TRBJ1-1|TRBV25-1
AKTSQGGWDTEAF
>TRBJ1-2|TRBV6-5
ATTWEAGGYT
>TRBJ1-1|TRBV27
ASSFQGNTEAF
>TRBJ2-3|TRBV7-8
ASSLVRQDGTDTQY
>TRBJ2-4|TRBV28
ASSSQRAKNIQY
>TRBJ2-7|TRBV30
AWRDGGVYYEQY
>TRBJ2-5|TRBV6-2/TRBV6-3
ASSFGLAGGPQETQY
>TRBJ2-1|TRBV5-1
ASSLAQVDRGNEQF
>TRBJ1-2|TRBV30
AWTHGQGRSGYT
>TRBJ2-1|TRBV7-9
ASSLPLPGANEQF
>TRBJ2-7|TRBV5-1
ASSLLTGAYEQY
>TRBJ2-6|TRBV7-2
ASSFIVSGANVLT
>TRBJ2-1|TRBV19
ASSPEGGGHEQF
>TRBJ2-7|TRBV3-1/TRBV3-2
ASSQGNRGQY
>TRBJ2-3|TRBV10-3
AISGRASSTDTQY
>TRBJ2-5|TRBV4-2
ASSQGSTYQETQY
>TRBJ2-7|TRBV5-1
ASRASGTSGRTGRDEQY
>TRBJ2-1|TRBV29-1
SAETETLSYNEQF
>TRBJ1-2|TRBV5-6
ASSPLTGNYGYT
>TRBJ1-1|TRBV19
ASSTGTGVAGDTEAF
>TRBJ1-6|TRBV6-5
ASSYDRAYNSPLH
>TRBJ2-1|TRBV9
ASSVELLNEQF
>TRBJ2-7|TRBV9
ASSATSGAYEQY
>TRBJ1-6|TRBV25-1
ASSDPPKGQGNNSPLH